This TCR beta chain was found in a study of CD8+CD57+ T cells in acquired aplastic anemia. Study details: Sorted CD4+ and CD8+ cells gave a mean 3.2 ug DNA, range 0.2 to 27.4 ug.

The sequenced patients had an expansion of CD8+CD57+ cells seen by flow cytometry. TCR beta VDJ and CDR3 profiles were obtained from a genomic DNA template. TCRdb analysed the reads with MiXCR anew, one entry per CDR3 protein. The table has 150,000 to 200,000 distinct CDR3 sequences, roughly 50% seen once. The germline V gene encodes CDR1 LGHDT and CDR2 YNNKEL (reference sequence). The CDR3 has 17 amino acids. Findings of the study overall: Levels of CD8+ Simpson's diversity were not significantly distinct in patients versus controls. The study identified almost 30 CD8+ CDR3 sequences shared by patients and controls.

This clonotype was recorded only once. Its antigen is undetermined. Germline is not matched at one junction end, which may reflect a read error. The clonotype was recovered from a human donor with aplastic anemia. The chain employs TRBV3-1 and TRBJ1-6, with D perhaps matching TRBD1 (5 bases). The material sequenced was sorted CD4+, CD8+, or CD8+CD57+ T cells (not recorded which) from PBMCs. The CDR3 DNA reads as TGTGCCAGCAGCCAAGAGACCCTATGGGGGAGTAGTTCACCCCTCCGCTTT. It encodes CASSQETLWGSSSPLRF. The whole variable domain, remainder taken from reference TRBV3-1 and TRBJ1-6, is DTAVSQTPKYLVTQMGNDKSIKCEQNLGHDTMYWYKQDSKKFLKIMFSYNNKELIINETVPNRFSPKSPDKAHLNLHINSLELGDSAVYFCASSQETLWGSSSPLRFGNGTRLTVT.